These T cell receptor beta chains were read from a single sample in a study of identical twins. Using its own MiXCR run on the 5' RACE reads, TCRdb lists one record per CDR3 protein. The profile shows 1.5 million to 2 million distinct CDR3 sequences, around 33% of them singletons. Sequencing was carried out using cord blood. Receptor source: a newborn girl in good health. Both conserved end residues are part of each CDR3. Fields, in order: D gene, V gene, J gene, clone size, CDR3 DNA, CDR3 protein. The D gene is left open where the match is weak. Clone size is given for some rows only: seen once, a few or many times, or a class if the clone is expanded.

d_call: -
v_call: TRBV19
j_call: TRBJ1-5
clone_size: -
cdr3_nt: TGTGCCAGTAGTGTCGGGTCTGTTGGTCAGCCCCAGCATTTT
cdr3_aa: CASSVGSVGQPQHF

d_call: -
v_call: TRBV9
j_call: TRBJ2-7
clone_size: -
cdr3_nt: TGTGCCAGCAGCCCCACGGGGCAACCAGGAGGCTCCTACAATGAGCAGTACTTC
cdr3_aa: CASSPTGQPGGSYNEQYF

d_call: -
v_call: TRBV20-1
j_call: TRBJ2-2
clone_size: -
cdr3_nt: TGCAGTGCTAGGGGTGAACAGGGTCGCACCGGGGAGCTGTTTTTT
cdr3_aa: CSARGEQGRTGELFF

d_call: TRBD1
v_call: TRBV10-3
j_call: TRBJ1-5
clone_size: -
cdr3_nt: TGTGCCATCAGCGACAGGGTTATTCAGCCCCAGCATTTT
cdr3_aa: CAISDRVIQPQHF

d_call: TRBD2
v_call: TRBV7-2
j_call: TRBJ2-1
clone_size: many
cdr3_nt: TGTGCCAGCAGCTTTACCGGGACTAGCGGATACAATGAGCAGTTCTTC
cdr3_aa: CASSFTGTSGYNEQFF

d_call: -
v_call: TRBV28
j_call: TRBJ1-2
clone_size: -
cdr3_nt: TGTGCCAGCAGTCCTCCTTTGGGAGGGGCCTATGGCTACACCTTC
cdr3_aa: CASSPPLGGAYGYTF

d_call: -
v_call: TRBV24-1
j_call: TRBJ2-7
clone_size: -
cdr3_nt: TGTGCCACCAGTGATTACGCCGAGCAGTACTTC
cdr3_aa: CATSDYAEQYF

d_call: -
v_call: TRBV20-1
j_call: TRBJ1-5
clone_size: few
cdr3_nt: TGCAGTGGGACGTCGTCGGGGGAAATTAGCAATCAGCCCCAGCATTTT
cdr3_aa: CSGTSSGEISNQPQHF

d_call: -
v_call: TRBV6-5
j_call: TRBJ2-7
clone_size: -
cdr3_nt: TGTGCCAGCAGCGAAGTCCCGGACAGATCCTACGAGCAGTACTTC
cdr3_aa: CASSEVPDRSYEQYF

d_call: -
v_call: TRBV20-1
j_call: TRBJ2-5
clone_size: -
cdr3_nt: TGCAGTGCTAGAGATGCAGGGGAGACCCAGTACTTC
cdr3_aa: CSARDAGETQYF

d_call: -
v_call: TRBV3-1
j_call: TRBJ2-3
clone_size: few
cdr3_nt: TGTGCCAGCAGCCTCATCGGGGATCCTAGCACAGATACGCAGTATTTT
cdr3_aa: CASSLIGDPSTDTQYF

d_call: -
v_call: TRBV29-1
j_call: TRBJ2-7
clone_size: few
cdr3_nt: TGCAGCGTTGATGCGAGCTCCTACAATGAGCAGTACTTC
cdr3_aa: CSVDASSYNEQYF

d_call: -
v_call: TRBV11-2
j_call: TRBJ1-3
clone_size: -
cdr3_nt: TGTGCCAGCAGCCCCCCAGCCCTGAGCTCTGGAAACACCATATATTTT
cdr3_aa: CASSPPALSSGNTIYF

d_call: -
v_call: TRBV28
j_call: TRBJ2-7
clone_size: few
cdr3_nt: TGTGCCAGCAGTTTGGGACCGACCGAGCAGTACTTC
cdr3_aa: CASSLGPTEQYF

d_call: -
v_call: TRBV20-1
j_call: TRBJ2-1
clone_size: -
cdr3_nt: TGCAGTGCTAGTATCCCCTCCCTAAATGAGCAGTTCTTC
cdr3_aa: CSASIPSLNEQFF

d_call: -
v_call: TRBV7-2
j_call: TRBJ1-5
clone_size: few
cdr3_nt: TGTGCCAGCAGCTTAGTTGGCGGGGGACAAGAGCCCCAGCATTTT
cdr3_aa: CASSLVGGGQEPQHF

d_call: TRBD1
v_call: TRBV11-2
j_call: TRBJ2-3
clone_size: few
cdr3_nt: TGTGCCAGCAGCTCCCTGACAGGGAAAACAGATACGCAGTATTTT
cdr3_aa: CASSSLTGKTDTQYF

d_call: TRBD1
v_call: TRBV5-1
j_call: TRBJ1-2
clone_size: many
cdr3_nt: TGTGCCAGCAGTGGGGACAGCTATGGCTACACCTTC
cdr3_aa: CASSGDSYGYTF